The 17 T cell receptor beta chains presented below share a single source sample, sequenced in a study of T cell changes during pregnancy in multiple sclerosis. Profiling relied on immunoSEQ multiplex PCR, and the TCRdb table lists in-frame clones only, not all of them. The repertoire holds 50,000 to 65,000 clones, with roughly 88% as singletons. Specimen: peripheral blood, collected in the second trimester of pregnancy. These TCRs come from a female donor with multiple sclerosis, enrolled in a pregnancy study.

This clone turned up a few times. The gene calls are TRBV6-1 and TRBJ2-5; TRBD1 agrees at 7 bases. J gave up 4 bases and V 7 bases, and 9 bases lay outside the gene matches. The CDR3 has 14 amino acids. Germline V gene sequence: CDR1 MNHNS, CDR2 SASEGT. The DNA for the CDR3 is TGTGCCAGCACCTGGACAGGCAGGGGAGAGACCCAGTACTTC. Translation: CASTWTGRGETQYF.

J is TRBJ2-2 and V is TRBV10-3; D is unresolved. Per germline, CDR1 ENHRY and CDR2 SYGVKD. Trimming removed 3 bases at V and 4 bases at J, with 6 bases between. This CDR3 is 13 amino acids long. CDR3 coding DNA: TGTGCCATCAGTGACAGTCTCACCGGGGAGCTGTTTTTT. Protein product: CAISDSLTGELFF.

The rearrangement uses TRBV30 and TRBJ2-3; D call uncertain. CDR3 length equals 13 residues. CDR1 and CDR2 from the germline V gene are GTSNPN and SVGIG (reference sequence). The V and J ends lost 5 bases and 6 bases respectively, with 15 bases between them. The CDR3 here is CAWSLTVWDTQYF. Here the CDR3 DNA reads TGTGCCTGGTCTCTTACGGTATGGGATACGCAGTATTTT.

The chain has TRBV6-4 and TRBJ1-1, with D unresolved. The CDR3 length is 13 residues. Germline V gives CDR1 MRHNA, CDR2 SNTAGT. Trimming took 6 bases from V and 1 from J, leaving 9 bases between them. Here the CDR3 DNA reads TGTGCCAGCAGCAAGGAGGAGAACACTGAAGCTTTCTTT. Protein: CASSKEENTEAFF.

The CDR3 region has the DNA TGCGCCAGCAGCCAAGATGGGCGGGGGAGAGAAAAACTGTTTTTT. This encodes CASSQDGRGREKLFF. The genes are TRBV4-3 and TRBJ1-4; perhaps TRBD1 as D (5 bases). This CDR3 region has 15 residues. The germline V gene has CDR1 LGHNA and CDR2 YSLEER. The V end was cut by 0 bases, the J end by 8 bases, with 13 bases between.

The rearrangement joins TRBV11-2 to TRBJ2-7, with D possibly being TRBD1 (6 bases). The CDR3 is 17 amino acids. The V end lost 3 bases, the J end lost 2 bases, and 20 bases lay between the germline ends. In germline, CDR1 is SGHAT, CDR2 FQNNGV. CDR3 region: CASSFFLVPDSTYEQYF. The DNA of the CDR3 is TGTGCCAGCAGCTTTTTCTTGGTTCCGGACAGCACCTACGAGCAGTACTTC. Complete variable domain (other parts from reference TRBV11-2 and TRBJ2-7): EAGVAQSPRYKIIEKRQSVAFWCNPISGHATLYWYQQILGQGPKLLIQFQNNGVVDDSQLPKDRFSAERLKGVDSTLKIQPAKLEDSAVYLCASSFFLVPDSTYEQYFGPGTRLTVT.

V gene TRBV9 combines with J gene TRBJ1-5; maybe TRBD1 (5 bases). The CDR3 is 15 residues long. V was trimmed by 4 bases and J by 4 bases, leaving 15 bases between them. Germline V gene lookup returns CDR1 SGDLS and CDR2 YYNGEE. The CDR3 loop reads CASSSGSGGNQPQHF. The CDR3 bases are TGTGCCAGCAGCTCTGGTTCGGGGGGGAATCAGCCCCAGCATTTT.

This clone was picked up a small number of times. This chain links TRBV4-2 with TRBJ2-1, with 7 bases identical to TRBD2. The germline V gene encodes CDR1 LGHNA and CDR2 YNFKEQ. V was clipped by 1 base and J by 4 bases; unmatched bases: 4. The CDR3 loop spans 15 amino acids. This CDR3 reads CASSQGQRGYNEQFF. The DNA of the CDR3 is TGTGCCAGCAGCCAAGGCCAGCGGGGATACAATGAGCAGTTCTTC.

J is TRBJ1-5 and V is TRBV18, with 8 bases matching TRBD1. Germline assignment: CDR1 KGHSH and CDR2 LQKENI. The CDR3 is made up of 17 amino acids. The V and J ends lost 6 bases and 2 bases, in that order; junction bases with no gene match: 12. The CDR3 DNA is TGTGCCAGCTCGTCCGGGACAGGTAGTGCGGGCAATCAGCCCCAGCATTTT. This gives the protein CASSSGTGSAGNQPQHF. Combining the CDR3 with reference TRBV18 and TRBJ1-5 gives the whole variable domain NAGVMQNPRHLVRRRGQEARLRCSPMKGHSHVYWYRQLPEEGLKFMVYLQKENIIDESGMPKERFSAEFPKEGPSILRIQQVVRGDSAAYFCASSSGTGSAGNQPQHFGDGTRLSIL.

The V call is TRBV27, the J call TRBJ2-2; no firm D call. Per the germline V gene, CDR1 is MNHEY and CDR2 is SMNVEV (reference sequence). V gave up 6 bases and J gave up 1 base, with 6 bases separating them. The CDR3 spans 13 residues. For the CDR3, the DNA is TGTGCCAGCAGGCGACAGAACACCGGGGAGCTGTTTTTT. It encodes CASRRQNTGELFF.

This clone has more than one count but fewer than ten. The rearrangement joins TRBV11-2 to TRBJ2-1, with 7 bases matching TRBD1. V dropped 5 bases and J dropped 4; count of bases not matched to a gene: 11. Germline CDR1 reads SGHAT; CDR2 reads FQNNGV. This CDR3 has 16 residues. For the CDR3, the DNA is TGTGCCAGCAGCACGTACCGGGACAGACAATACAATGAGCAGTTCTTC. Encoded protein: CASSTYRDRQYNEQFF.

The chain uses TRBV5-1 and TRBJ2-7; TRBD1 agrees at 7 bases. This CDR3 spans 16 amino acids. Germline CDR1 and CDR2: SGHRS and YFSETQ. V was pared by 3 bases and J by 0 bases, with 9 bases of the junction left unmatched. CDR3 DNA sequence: TGCGCCAGCAGCTCTGGGGACAGCCCAATCTCCTACGAGCAGTACTTC. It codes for CASSSGDSPISYEQYF. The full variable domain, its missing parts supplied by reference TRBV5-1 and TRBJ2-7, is KAGVTQTPRYLIKTRGQQVTLSCSPISGHRSVSWYQQTPGQGLQFLFEYFSETQRNKGNFPGRFSGRQFSNSRSEMNVSTLELGDSALYLCASSSGDSPISYEQYFGPGTRLTVT.

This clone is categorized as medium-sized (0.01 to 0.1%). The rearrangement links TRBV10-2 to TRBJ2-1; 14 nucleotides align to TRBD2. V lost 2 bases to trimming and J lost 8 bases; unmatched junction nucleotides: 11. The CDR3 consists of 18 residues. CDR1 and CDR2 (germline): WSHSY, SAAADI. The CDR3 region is CASSEPGLAGALVDEQFF. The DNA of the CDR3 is TGCGCCAGCAGTGAGCCGGGACTAGCGGGGGCTTTGGTGGATGAGCAGTTCTTC.

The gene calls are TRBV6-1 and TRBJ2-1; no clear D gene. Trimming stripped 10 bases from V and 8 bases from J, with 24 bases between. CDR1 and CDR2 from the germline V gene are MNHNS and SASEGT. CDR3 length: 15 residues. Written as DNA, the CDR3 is TGTGCCACCAACGACCGGGTCGATTCTTTCGATGAGCAGTTCTTC. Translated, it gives CATNDRVDSFDEQFF.

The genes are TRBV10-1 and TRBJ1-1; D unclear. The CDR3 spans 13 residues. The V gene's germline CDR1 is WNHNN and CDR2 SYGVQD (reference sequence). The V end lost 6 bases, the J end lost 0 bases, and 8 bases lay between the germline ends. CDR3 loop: CASRALLNTEAFF. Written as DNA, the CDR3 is TGCGCCAGCAGGGCCCTGTTGAACACTGAAGCTTTCTTT.

The CDR3 loop is CASSPRGGLNNEQFF. In nucleotides, the CDR3 is TGTGCCAGCAGCCCGCGGGGGGGACTTAACAATGAGCAGTTCTTC. The chain combines TRBV11-1 with TRBJ2-1; 9 nucleotides line up with TRBD2. The V gene end was trimmed by 5 bases and the J gene end by 5 bases; junction bases not matched to a gene: 7. Germline assignment: CDR1 SGHAT and CDR2 FQDESV (reference sequence). The CDR3 has 15 residues. Drawing the rest from reference TRBV11-1 and TRBJ2-1, the complete variable domain is EAEVAQSPRYKITEKSQAVAFWCDPISGHATLYWYRQILGQGPELLVQFQDESVVDDSQLPKDRFSAERLKGVDSTLKIQPAELGDSAMYLCASSPRGGLNNEQFFGPGTRLTVL.

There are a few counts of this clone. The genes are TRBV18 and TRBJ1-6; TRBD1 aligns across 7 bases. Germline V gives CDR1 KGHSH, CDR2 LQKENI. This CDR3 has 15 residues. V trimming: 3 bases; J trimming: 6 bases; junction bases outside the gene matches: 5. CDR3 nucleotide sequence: TGTGCCAGCTCACCGAGGGGACAGATTAATTCACCCCTCCACTTT. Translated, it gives CASSPRGQINSPLHF. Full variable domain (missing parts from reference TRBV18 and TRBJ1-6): NAGVMQNPRHLVRRRGQEARLRCSPMKGHSHVYWYRQLPEEGLKFMVYLQKENIIDESGMPKERFSAEFPKEGPSILRIQQVVRGDSAAYFCASSPRGQINSPLHFGNGTRLTVT.